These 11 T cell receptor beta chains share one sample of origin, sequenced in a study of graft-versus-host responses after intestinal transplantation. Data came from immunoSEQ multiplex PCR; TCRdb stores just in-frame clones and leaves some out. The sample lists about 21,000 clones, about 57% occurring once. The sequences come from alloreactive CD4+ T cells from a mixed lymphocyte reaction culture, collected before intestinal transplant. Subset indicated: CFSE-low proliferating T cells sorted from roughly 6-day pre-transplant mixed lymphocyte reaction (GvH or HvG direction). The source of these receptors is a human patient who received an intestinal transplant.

The DNA of the CDR3 is TGTGCCAGCAGTTTAGCTGAACCGCGGGGGAACTACAATGAGCAGTTCTTC. Translation gives CASSLAEPRGNYNEQFF. The chain carries TRBV27 and TRBJ2-1, with 7 bases fitting TRBD2. The germline gives CDR1 MNHEY, CDR2 SMNVEV (reference sequence). With 2 bases clipped from V and 3 bases from J, the junction kept 10 bases outside the gene matches. This CDR3 has 17 residues.

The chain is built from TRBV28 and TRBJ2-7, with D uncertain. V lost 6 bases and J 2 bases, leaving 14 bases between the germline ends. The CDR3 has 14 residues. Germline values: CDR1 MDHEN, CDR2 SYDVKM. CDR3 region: CASSLFTVTYEQYF. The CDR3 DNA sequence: TGTGCCAGCAGCCTGTTTACGGTGACCTACGAGCAGTACTTC.

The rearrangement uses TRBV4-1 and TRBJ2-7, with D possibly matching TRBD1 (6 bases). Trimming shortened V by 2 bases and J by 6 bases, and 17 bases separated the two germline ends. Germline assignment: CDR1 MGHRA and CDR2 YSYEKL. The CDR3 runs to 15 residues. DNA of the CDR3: TGCGCCAGCAGCCAAACCCTGGGGGTAGGGGGCGAGCAGTACTTC. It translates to CASSQTLGVGGEQYF.

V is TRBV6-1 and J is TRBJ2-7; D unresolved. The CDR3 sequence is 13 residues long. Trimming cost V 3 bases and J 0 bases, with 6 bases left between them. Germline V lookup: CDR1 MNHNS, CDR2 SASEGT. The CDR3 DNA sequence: TGTGCCAGCAGTGAGGCAGTCTCCTACGAGCAGTACTTC. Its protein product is CASSEAVSYEQYF.

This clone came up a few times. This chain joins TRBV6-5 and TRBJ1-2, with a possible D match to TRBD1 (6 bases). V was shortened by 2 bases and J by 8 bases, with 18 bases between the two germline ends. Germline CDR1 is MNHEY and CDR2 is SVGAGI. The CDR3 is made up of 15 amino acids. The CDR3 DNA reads TGTGCCAGCAGTTACAATCCCCAGGGGCCAGGCGGCTACACCTTC. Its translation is CASSYNPQGPGGYTF.

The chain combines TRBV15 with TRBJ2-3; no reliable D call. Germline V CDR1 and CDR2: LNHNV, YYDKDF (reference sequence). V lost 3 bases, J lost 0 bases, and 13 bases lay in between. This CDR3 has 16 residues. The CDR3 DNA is TGTGCCACCAGCAGGTTCCAGTCCTCTAGCACAGATACGCAGTATTTT. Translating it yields CATSRFQSSSTDTQYF.

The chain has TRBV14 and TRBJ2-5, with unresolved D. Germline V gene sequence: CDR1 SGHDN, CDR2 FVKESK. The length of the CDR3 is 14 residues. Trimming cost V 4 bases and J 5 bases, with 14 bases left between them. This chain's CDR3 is CASSRQVAAETQYF. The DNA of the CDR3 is TGTGCCAGCAGCCGTCAGGTCGCCGCCGAGACCCAGTACTTC. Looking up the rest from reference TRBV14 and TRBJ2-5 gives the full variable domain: EAGVTQFPSHSVIEKGQTVTLRCDPISGHDNLYWYRRVMGKEIKFLLHFVKESKQDESGMPNNRFLAERTGGTYSTLKVQPAELEDSGVYFCASSRQVAAETQYFGPGTRLLVL.

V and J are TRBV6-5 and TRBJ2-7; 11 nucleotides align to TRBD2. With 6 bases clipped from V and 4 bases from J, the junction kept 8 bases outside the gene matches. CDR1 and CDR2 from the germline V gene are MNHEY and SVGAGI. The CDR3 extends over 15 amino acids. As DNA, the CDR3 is TGTGCCAGCAGCCCCCTAGCGGGAGGCCCTTACGAGCAGTACTTC. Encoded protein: CASSPLAGGPYEQYF.

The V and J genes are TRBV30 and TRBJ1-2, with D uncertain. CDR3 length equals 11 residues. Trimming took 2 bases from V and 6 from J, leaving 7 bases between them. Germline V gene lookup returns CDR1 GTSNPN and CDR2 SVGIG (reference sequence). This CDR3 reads CAWSRTNGYTF. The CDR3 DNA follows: TGTGCCTGGAGTCGCACAAATGGCTACACCTTC. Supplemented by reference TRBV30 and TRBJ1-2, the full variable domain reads SQTIHQWPATLVQPVGSPLSLECTVEGTSNPNLYWYRQAAGRGLQLLFYSVGIGQISSEVPQNLSASRPQDRQFILSSKKLLLSDSGFYLCAWSRTNGYTFGSGTRLTVV.

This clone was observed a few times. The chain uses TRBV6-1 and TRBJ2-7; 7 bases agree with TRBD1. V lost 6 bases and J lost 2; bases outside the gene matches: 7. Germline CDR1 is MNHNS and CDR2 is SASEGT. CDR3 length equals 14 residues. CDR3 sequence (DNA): TGTGCCAGCAGCCGGGCACAGGGGACCTACGAGCAGTACTTC. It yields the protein CASSRAQGTYEQYF.

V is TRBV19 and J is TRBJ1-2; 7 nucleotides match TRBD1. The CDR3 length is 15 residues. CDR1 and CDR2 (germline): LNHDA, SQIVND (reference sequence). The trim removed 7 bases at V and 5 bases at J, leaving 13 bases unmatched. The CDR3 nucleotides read TGTGCCAGTACTAAAAACCGGGACAGTCCGTATGGCTACACCTTC. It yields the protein CASTKNRDSPYGYTF. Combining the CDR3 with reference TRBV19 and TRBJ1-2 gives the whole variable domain DGGITQSPKYLFRKEGQNVTLSCEQNLNHDAMYWYRQDPGQGLRLIYYSQIVNDFQKGDIAEGYSVSREKKESFPLTVTSAQKNPTAFYLCASTKNRDSPYGYTFGSGTRLTVV.